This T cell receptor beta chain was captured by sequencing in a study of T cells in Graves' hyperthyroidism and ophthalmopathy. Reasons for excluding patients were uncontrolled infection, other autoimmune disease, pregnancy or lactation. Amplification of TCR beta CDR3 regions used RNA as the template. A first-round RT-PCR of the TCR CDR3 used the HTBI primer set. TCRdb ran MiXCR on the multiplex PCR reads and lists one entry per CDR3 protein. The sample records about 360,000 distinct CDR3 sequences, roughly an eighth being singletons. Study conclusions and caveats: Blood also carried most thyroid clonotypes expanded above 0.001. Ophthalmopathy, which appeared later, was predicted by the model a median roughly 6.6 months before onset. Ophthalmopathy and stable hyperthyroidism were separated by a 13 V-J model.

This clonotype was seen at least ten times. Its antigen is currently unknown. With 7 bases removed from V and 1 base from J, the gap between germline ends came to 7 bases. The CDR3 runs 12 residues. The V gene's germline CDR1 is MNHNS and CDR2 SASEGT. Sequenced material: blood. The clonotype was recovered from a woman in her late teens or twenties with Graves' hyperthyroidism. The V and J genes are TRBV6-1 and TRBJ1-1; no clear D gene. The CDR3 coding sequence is TGTGCCAGCAAAACAGCGAACACTGAAGCTTTCTTT. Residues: CASKTANTEAFF.